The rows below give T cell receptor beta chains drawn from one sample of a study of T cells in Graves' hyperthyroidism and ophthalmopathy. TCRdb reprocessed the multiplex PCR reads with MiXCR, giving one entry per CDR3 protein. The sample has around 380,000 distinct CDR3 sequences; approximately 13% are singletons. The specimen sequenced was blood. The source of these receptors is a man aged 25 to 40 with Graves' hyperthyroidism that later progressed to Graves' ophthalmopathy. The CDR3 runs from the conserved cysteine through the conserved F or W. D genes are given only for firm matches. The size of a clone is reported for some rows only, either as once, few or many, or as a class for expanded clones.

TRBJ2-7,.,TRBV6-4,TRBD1,TGTGCCAGCCTTACGAGGACAGGGGGCAACGAGCAGTACTTC,CASLTRTGGNEQYF
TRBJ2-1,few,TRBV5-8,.,TGTGCCAGCAGCTTGTACTGGGATGAGGCTACCTACAATGAGCAGTTCTTC,CASSLYWDEATYNEQFF
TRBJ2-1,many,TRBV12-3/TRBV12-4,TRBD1,TGTGCCAGTCGGACAGGGGCCAATGAGCAGTTCTTC,CASRTGANEQFF
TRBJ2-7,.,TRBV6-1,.,TGTGCCAGCAGTCCGGGACCGTCAGACTCCTACGAGCAGTACTTC,CASSPGPSDSYEQYF
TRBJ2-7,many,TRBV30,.,TGTGCCTGGAGTGTACAGGCCCCCTACGAGCAGTACTTC,CAWSVQAPYEQYF
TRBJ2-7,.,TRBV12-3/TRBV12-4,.,TGTGCCAGCAGTTTAAGAGAATCGGGCTACGAGCAGTACTTC,CASSLRESGYEQYF
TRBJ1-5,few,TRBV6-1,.,TGTGCCAGCAGTGAAGGGAGCTATAGCAATCAGCCCCAGCATTTT,CASSEGSYSNQPQHF
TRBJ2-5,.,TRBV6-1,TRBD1,TGTGCCAGCAGGACGACAGGGCTAGAGACCCAGTACTTC,CASRTTGLETQYF
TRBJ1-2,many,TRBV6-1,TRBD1,TGTGCCAGCAGTGAAGGTCAATACAGGGGGCAAGGCTATGGCTACACCTTC,CASSEGQYRGQGYGYTF
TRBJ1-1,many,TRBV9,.,TGCGCCAGCAGTGTCGGAATGAACACTGAAGCTTTCTTT,CASSVGMNTEAFF
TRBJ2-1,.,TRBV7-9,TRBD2,TGTGCCAGCAGCCCCCCGTGGACTAGCGGGGGGACCTACAATGAGCAGTTCTTC,CASSPPWTSGGTYNEQFF
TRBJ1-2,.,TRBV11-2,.,TGTGCCAGCAGCCCCCGGGCTCAGCGAAAATCTAACTATGGCTACACCTTC,CASSPRAQRKSNYGYTF
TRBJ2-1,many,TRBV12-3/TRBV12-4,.,TGTGCCAGCAGTTTACTATCCAATGAGCAGTTCTTC,CASSLLSNEQFF
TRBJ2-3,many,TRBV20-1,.,TGCAGTGCTAGGGCAGGGGAGGGCACAGATACGCAGTATTTT,CSARAGEGTDTQYF
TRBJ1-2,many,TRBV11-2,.,TGTGCCAGCAGCGGTTTGGCGGAACGGAGGGGCTACACCTTC,CASSGLAERRGYTF
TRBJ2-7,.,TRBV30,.,TGTGCCTGGAGTGTACTAGCAGGGTACGAGCAGTACTTC,CAWSVLAGYEQYF
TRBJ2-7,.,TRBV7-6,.,TGTGCCAGCAGCTTAGCGCTGGGGAGGGGGCCCTACGAGCAGTACTTC,CASSLALGRGPYEQYF
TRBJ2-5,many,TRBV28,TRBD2,TGTGCCAGCACCGTTGCGCGGGGGAGGGAAGAGACCCAGTACTTC,CASTVARGREETQYF
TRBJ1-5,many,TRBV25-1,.,TGTGCCAGCAGTGAATATAAAAGCGGACAGCCCCAGCATTTT,CASSEYKSGQPQHF
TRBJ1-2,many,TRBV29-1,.,TGCAGCGTTCCCCCGGTGGATAACTATGGCTACACCTTC,CSVPPVDNYGYTF
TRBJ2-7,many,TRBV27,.,TGTGCCAGCAGTTTATCGCACAGTGTTGACGAGCAGTACTTC,CASSLSHSVDEQYF
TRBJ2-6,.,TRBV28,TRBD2,TGTGCCAGCAGTCCGCCCCGGGGGGCTGGGGCCAACGTCCTGACTTTC,CASSPPRGAGANVLTF
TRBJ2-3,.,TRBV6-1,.,TGTGCCAGCAAGGGGGGACTTAGCACAGATACGCAGTATTTT,CASKGGLSTDTQYF
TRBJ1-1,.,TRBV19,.,TGTGCCAGTAGTATAGGTACGGGGCTGGGAACTGAAGCTTTCTTT,CASSIGTGLGTEAFF
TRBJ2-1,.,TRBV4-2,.,TGTGCCAGCAGCCAAGATACTAGTTGGGGGTGGAATGAGCAGTTCTTC,CASSQDTSWGWNEQFF
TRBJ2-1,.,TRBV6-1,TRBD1,TGTGCCAGCAGAGATAGGGGACAGGCTTACTGGGAGCAGTTCTTC,CASRDRGQAYWEQFF
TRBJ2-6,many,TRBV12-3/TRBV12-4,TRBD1,TGTGCCAGCAGTCTCGACAGGGGTGGGGCCAACGTCCTGACTTTC,CASSLDRGGANVLTF
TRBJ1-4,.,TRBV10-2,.,TGCGCCAGCAGTGATTCCGGGTCCGGGCGTGAAAAACTGTTTTTT,CASSDSGSGREKLFF
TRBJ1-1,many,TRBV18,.,TGTGCCAGCTCCTCCGGAGAGAACACTGAAGCTTTCTTT,CASSSGENTEAFF
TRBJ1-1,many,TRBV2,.,TGTGCCAGCAGTGAAGAGGGATGGTCCTTTTTGTCTGAAGCTTTCTTT,CASSEEGWSFLSEAFF
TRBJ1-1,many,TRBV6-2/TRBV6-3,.,TGTGCCAGCACCTCGGACGGTTATTATGAAGCTTTCTTT,CASTSDGYYEAFF
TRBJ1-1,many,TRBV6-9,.,TGTGCCAGCCTTAGGTCAGGGGAGAACACTGAAGCTTTCTTT,CASLRSGENTEAFF
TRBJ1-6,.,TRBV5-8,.,TGTGCCAGCAGCGGACCCGGGCCGAATTCACCCCTCCACTTT,CASSGPGPNSPLHF
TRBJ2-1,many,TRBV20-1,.,TGCAGTGCCCCCGGGGGCGTTTGGGACTACAATGAGCAGTTCTTC,CSAPGGVWDYNEQFF
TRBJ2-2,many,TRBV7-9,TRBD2,TGTGCCAGCAGCATCCCCGGGACTAGCGGGGGGAGCACCGGGGAGCTGTTTTTT,CASSIPGTSGGSTGELFF
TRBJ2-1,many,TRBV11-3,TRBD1,TGTGCCAGCAGCCCCCTTCCCGGGACAGGGGGCGATGAGCAGTTCTTC,CASSPLPGTGGDEQFF
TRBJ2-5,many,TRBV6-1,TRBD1,TGTGCCAGCAGTGCCTATTGGACAGGGCAAGAGACCCAGTACTTC,CASSAYWTGQETQYF
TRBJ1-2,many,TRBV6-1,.,TGTGCCAGCAGTGAAGCCGGACGGGGGGCCGATGGCTACACCTTC,CASSEAGRGADGYTF
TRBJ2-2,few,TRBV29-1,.,TGCAGCGTTGTACTGTCAAACACCGGGGAGCTGTTTTTT,CSVVLSNTGELFF
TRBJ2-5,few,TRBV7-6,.,TGTGCCAGCAGCTTAGGGGCTGAACAAGAGACCCAGTACTTC,CASSLGAEQETQYF
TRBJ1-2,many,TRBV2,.,TGTGCCAGCGCGCTCGTCTATGGCTACACCTTC,CASALVYGYTF
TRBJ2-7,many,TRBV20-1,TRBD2,TGCAGTCCGATGGGACTAGCGGGTGACAGCTCCTACGAGCAGTACTTC,CSPMGLAGDSSYEQYF
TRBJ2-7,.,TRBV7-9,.,TGTGCCAGCAGCGGGGGTGACGAGCAGTACTTC,CASSGGDEQYF
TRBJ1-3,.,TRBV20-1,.,TGCAGTGCTAGAGATCACTGGGAGGCTGGAAACACCATATATTTT,CSARDHWEAGNTIYF
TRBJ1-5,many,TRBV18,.,TGTGCCAGCTCACCCGGTGAGAATCAGCCCCAGCATTTT,CASSPGENQPQHF
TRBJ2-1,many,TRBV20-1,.,TGCAGTGCTTCCCGGGGTTCCTACAATGAGCAGTTCTTC,CSASRGSYNEQFF
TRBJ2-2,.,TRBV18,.,TGTGCCAGCTCACCTGGACTCAAGAACACCGGGGAGCTGTTTTTT,CASSPGLKNTGELFF
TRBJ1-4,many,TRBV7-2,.,TGTGCCAGCAGCTTAGCGGGCAGTTGGACTGAAAAACTGTTTTTT,CASSLAGSWTEKLFF
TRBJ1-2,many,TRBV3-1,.,TGTGCCAGCAGCCGCGGATGGGCCTATGGCTACACCTTC,CASSRGWAYGYTF